A selection of T cell receptor beta chains follows, all from one sample in a study of blood T cell repertoires in COVID-19. Generated by immunoSEQ multiplex PCR, the TCRdb table keeps only in-frame clones and is missing some. The sample carries over 150,000 clones, more than 75% recorded once. What was sequenced was peripheral blood. The receptors here all came from a woman in her 70s with COVID-19, enrolled during active disease. CDR3s include the opening cysteine and the closing phenylalanine or tryptophan. D genes are given only for firm matches. Size values are once, few and many counts, or a class for expanded clones, and some rows have none.

abundance,j_gene,d_gene,v_gene,CDR3aa,CDR3nt
.,TRBJ2-7,TRBD2,TRBV6-5,CASSRAGGPPYEQYF,TGTGCCAGCAGCCGAGCGGGAGGCCCGCCCTACGAGCAGTACTTC
.,TRBJ1-5,.,TRBV28,CASTKAQGSQPQHF,TGTGCCAGTACGAAGGCCCAGGGGTCTCAGCCCCAGCATTTT
.,TRBJ1-3,.,TRBV5-4,CASSPGRGSGNTIYF,TGTGCCAGCAGCCCGGGTCGGGGTTCTGGAAACACCATATATTTT
few,TRBJ1-6,TRBD1,TRBV6-6,CASSRDRGTSPLHF,TGTGCCAGCAGCCGGGACAGGGGAACTTCACCCCTCCACTTT
.,TRBJ2-7,.,TRBV11-3,CASTQGGDEQYF,TGTGCCAGCACCCAGGGCGGGGACGAGCAGTACTTC
.,TRBJ1-5,.,TRBV6-5,CASRRQASNQPQHF,TGTGCCAGCAGACGACAGGCAAGCAATCAGCCCCAGCATTTT
.,TRBJ2-7,TRBD2,TRBV2,CASSQGTSGSYEQYF,TGTGCCAGCAGTCAAGGGACTAGCGGTTCCTACGAGCAGTACTTC
.,TRBJ1-2,.,TRBV6-2/TRBV6-3,CASSQIHYTF,TGTGCCAGCAGTCAAATTCACTACACCTTC
once,TRBJ2-2,TRBD2,TRBV4-2,CASSHHAAGGQQFGTGELFF,TGTGCCAGCAGCCATCATGCCGCGGGAGGCCAACAGTTCGGAACCGGGGAGCTGTTTTTT
.,TRBJ2-1,.,TRBV10-3,CAISGTDEQFF,TGTGCCATCAGTGGCACGGATGAGCAGTTCTTC
.,TRBJ1-4,TRBD1,TRBV7-8,CASSSRQGAQEKLFF,TGTGCCAGCAGCTCAAGACAGGGGGCGCAAGAAAAACTGTTTTTT
.,TRBJ2-7,.,TRBV5-1,CASSIAGTPYEQYF,TGCGCCAGCAGCATAGCCGGGACTCCATACGAGCAGTACTTC
.,TRBJ2-5,.,TRBV28,CASSPPTVKETQYF,TGTGCCAGCAGCCCTCCGACAGTTAAAGAGACCCAGTACTTC
.,TRBJ2-2,TRBD2,TRBV5-1,CASSLTTSGSPGELFF,TGCGCCAGCAGCTTGACGACTAGCGGGAGCCCCGGGGAGCTGTTTTTT
.,TRBJ2-3,TRBD1,TRBV19,CASSSEQGARNTQYF,TGTGCCAGTAGTTCGGAACAGGGGGCGCGAAATACGCAGTATTTT
.,TRBJ2-7,TRBD2,TRBV28,CASSAGAYEQYF,TGTGCCAGCAGCGCGGGAGCCTACGAGCAGTACTTC
.,TRBJ2-7,TRBD2,TRBV28,CASGLGGVYEQYF,TGTGCCAGCGGCCTCGGGGGGGTCTACGAGCAGTACTTC
.,TRBJ2-7,TRBD2,TRBV5-1,CASGTSGNYEQYF,TGCGCCAGTGGGACTAGCGGTAACTACGAGCAGTACTTC
.,TRBJ1-2,TRBD1,TRBV28,CASSPGTGARGYTF,TGTGCCAGCAGTCCCGGGACAGGGGCGCGGGGCTACACCTTC
.,TRBJ2-1,.,TRBV30,CAWSLGQSGSYNEQFF,TGTGCCTGGAGCCTTGGACAGTCAGGATCCTACAATGAGCAGTTCTTC
.,TRBJ1-3,.,TRBV30,CAWSPPVGNTIYF,TGTGCCTGGAGTCCTCCGGTAGGAAACACCATATATTTT
.,TRBJ2-5,TRBD1,TRBV5-1,CASSLAGQQETQYF,TGCGCCAGCAGCTTGGCGGGACAGCAAGAGACCCAGTACTTC
.,TRBJ1-5,.,TRBV10-3,CAISEGTEYSNQPQHF,TGTGCCATCAGTGAAGGAACAGAATATAGCAATCAGCCCCAGCATTTT
.,TRBJ2-7,.,TRBV5-5,CASSATGFNEQYF,TGTGCCAGCAGCGCTACAGGGTTCAACGAGCAGTACTTC
once,TRBJ2-5,.,TRBV7-9,CASSPWIQGETQYF,TGTGCCAGCAGCCCTTGGATCCAGGGAGAGACCCAGTACTTC
.,TRBJ2-7,TRBD1,TRBV6-5,CASSYRGLYEQYF,TGTGCCAGCAGTTACAGGGGGCTGTACGAGCAGTACTTC
.,TRBJ2-5,.,TRBV6-1,CASSEDPGQETQYF,TGTGCCAGCAGTGAAGATCCGGGACAAGAGACCCAGTACTTC
.,TRBJ2-1,TRBD1,TRBV11-1,CASSKRGHSSYNEQFF,TGTGCCAGCAGTAAAAGGGGGCATAGCTCCTACAATGAGCAGTTCTTC
.,TRBJ2-3,TRBD1,TRBV24-1,CATSDRQGGTDTQYF,TGTGCCACCAGTGACCGACAGGGGGGCACAGATACGCAGTATTTT
.,TRBJ1-1,TRBD1,TRBV10-3,CAISRTGLGNTEAFF,TGTGCCATCAGCCGGACAGGGTTAGGGAACACTGAAGCTTTCTTT
few,TRBJ2-2,TRBD1,TRBV27,CASGQGTGDGELFF,TGTGCCAGCGGACAGGGAACCGGGGACGGGGAGCTGTTTTTT
.,TRBJ1-1,.,TRBV5-6,CASSLAGGLAGTEAFF,TGTGCCAGCAGCTTGGCCGGAGGGCTGGCGGGCACTGAAGCTTTCTTT
.,TRBJ2-1,.,TRBV20-1,CSASLDSSTYNEQFF,TGCAGTGCTAGTCTGGACAGCTCAACCTACAATGAGCAGTTCTTC
.,TRBJ1-2,TRBD1,TRBV5-1,CASTIGGDYGYTF,TGCGCCAGCACAATAGGGGGCGACTATGGCTACACCTTC
.,TRBJ1-2,.,TRBV5-1,CASSLGGHLEYGYTF,TGCGCCAGCAGCTTGGGAGGGCATTTGGAGTATGGCTACACCTTC
.,TRBJ1-1,TRBD1,TRBV27,CASSLLRDSRAFF,TGTGCCAGCAGTTTATTGCGGGACAGTAGAGCTTTCTTT
.,TRBJ2-1,.,TRBV5-1,CASSLRGQLYNEQFF,TGCGCCAGCAGCTTAAGGGGCCAATTATACAATGAGCAGTTCTTC
.,TRBJ2-1,TRBD2,TRBV3-1/TRBV3-2,CASSPRTSNEQFF,TGTGCCAGCAGCCCGCGGACTAGCAATGAGCAGTTCTTC
.,TRBJ1-6,.,TRBV6-6,CASSYAQGSPLHF,TGTGCCAGCAGTTACGCACAGGGTTCACCCCTCCACTTT
.,TRBJ1-5,TRBD1,TRBV10-3,CAISDSRDSQPQHF,TGTGCCATCAGCGATTCCAGGGACAGTCAGCCCCAGCATTTT
once,TRBJ1-3,.,TRBV19,CASITGTSTGNTIYF,TGTGCCAGTATTACCGGGACATCAACTGGAAACACCATATATTTT
once,TRBJ1-1,.,TRBV5-5,CASSFTGRRAEAFF,TGTGCCAGCAGCTTCACGGGGAGAAGGGCTGAAGCTTTCTTT
.,TRBJ2-2,.,TRBV20-1,CSAGSAGELFF,TGCAGTGCCGGGAGCGCCGGGGAGCTGTTTTTT
.,TRBJ2-3,.,TRBV19,CASNGRGRSTDTQYF,TGTGCCAGTAATGGCAGGGGACGATCCACAGATACGCAGTATTTT
.,TRBJ2-2,TRBD2,TRBV19,CASQVGLAGGVNTGELFF,TGTGCCAGCCAGGTCGGGCTAGCGGGAGGGGTGAACACCGGGGAGCTGTTTTTT
.,TRBJ2-5,.,TRBV25-1,CASSEHKNGQGGETQYF,TGTGCCAGCAGTGAACATAAAAATGGACAGGGAGGGGAGACCCAGTACTTC
.,TRBJ1-4,.,TRBV5-1,CASRGVNTNEKLFF,TGCGCCAGCAGAGGGGTCAACACTAATGAAAAACTGTTTTTT
.,TRBJ1-1,.,TRBV20-1,CSASTTPGLEAFF,TGCAGTGCTAGTACAACCCCGGGACTTGAAGCTTTCTTT
few,TRBJ1-5,.,TRBV4-1,CASSQGQVSNQPQHF,TGCGCCAGCAGCCAAGGACAGGTGAGCAATCAGCCCCAGCATTTT
few,TRBJ1-5,.,TRBV19,CASNPRGNQPQHF,TGTGCCAGTAACCCCAGGGGCAATCAGCCCCAGCATTTT
.,TRBJ2-7,TRBD2,TRBV11-2,CASSLDKGGRLTAYEQYF,TGTGCCAGCAGCTTAGATAAGGGCGGGAGGTTAACAGCCTACGAGCAGTACTTC
.,TRBJ2-5,TRBD1,TRBV2,CASSWDRGGETQYF,TGTGCCAGCAGTTGGGACAGGGGAGGAGAGACCCAGTACTTC
.,TRBJ2-5,.,TRBV5-4,CASSLDGRAGETQYF,TGTGCCAGCAGCTTGGATGGTAGGGCGGGGGAGACCCAGTACTTC